The rows below give T cell receptor beta chains drawn from one sample of a study of blood T cell repertoires in COVID-19. The method was immunoSEQ multiplex PCR; TCRdb's version includes in-frame clones alone and lacks a portion of them. This table holds 350,000 to 400,000 clones, less than 90% found once. The source material was peripheral blood. The receptors originated from a woman aged 60-75 years with COVID-19, enrolled during active disease. CDR3s include the opening cysteine and the closing phenylalanine or tryptophan.

V	J	CDR3
TRBV7-3	TRBJ2-3	CASSLNPGDTQYF
TRBV7-9	TRBJ2-7	CASSYNLNRDKSYEQYF
TRBV7-7	TRBJ2-7	CASSPGQGVGYEQYF
TRBV30	TRBJ2-7	CAWRPVMLYEQYF
TRBV7-3	TRBJ2-5	CASSKGQGGETQYF
TRBV7-9	TRBJ1-2	CASSQTETNYGYTF
TRBV18	TRBJ2-3	CASSPLATSSTDTQYF
TRBV3-1/TRBV3-2	TRBJ1-3	CASSRARVYSGNTIYF
TRBV5-1	TRBJ2-1	CASRTSGVYNEQFF
TRBV29-1	TRBJ2-4	CSVQDGKNIQYF
TRBV7-2	TRBJ2-1	CASSLVTGGINEQFF
TRBV19	TRBJ1-1	CASSIDRAEAFF
TRBV6-5	TRBJ2-1	CASSFTGESGEQFF
TRBV4-1	TRBJ1-1	CASSPRPTDRENTEAFF
TRBV10-3	TRBJ2-7	CAICAASSYEQYF
TRBV7-3	TRBJ2-3	CASTLGGGGGGTDTQYF
TRBV2	TRBJ1-2	CASIPTGANYGYTF
TRBV20-1	TRBJ2-7	CSAVTQYEQYF
TRBV18	TRBJ1-6	CASPTGTGPSPLHF
TRBV5-6	TRBJ1-6	CASSPGGSSYNSPLHF
TRBV6-5	TRBJ1-5	CASRPDRGLEPQHF
TRBV5-6	TRBJ2-3	CASRSRSTDTQYF
TRBV14	TRBJ2-1	CASSHRGSSYNEQFF
TRBV15	TRBJ2-1	CATSTDRGPWYEQFF
TRBV7-2	TRBJ1-4	CASSSPHRERKLFF
TRBV5-4	TRBJ2-7	CASSLSGISYEQYF
TRBV7-9	TRBJ1-4	CASTGEGPTNEKLFF
TRBV4-1	TRBJ1-1	CASSHPQGGNTEAFF